This T cell receptor (beta chain) was sequenced during a study of T-cell reconstitution after alpha-beta-depleted transplantation in children. The trim removed 0 bases at V and 2 bases at J, leaving 2 bases unmatched. Germline CDR1 and CDR2: SGDLS and YYNGEE. CDR3 length: 15 residues. Preparation of the TCRbeta library used unique molecular identifiers. TCRdb re-derived calls from the PCR reads in MiXCR, one entry per CDR3 protein. The sample holds about 400,000 distinct CDR3 sequences, 20% seen once. The chain links TRBV9 to TRBJ2-7, with TRBD2 matching over 10 bases. Sequenced material: PBMCs from the stem cell graft donor, taken from the stem cell graft. The sequence derives from a human donor who donated a stem cell graft to a child with acute myeloid leukemia. The CDR3 here is CASSVGAGGPYEQYF. The CDR3 DNA sequence: TGTGCCAGCAGCGTAGGAGCGGGAGGGCCCTACGAGCAGTACTTC.